This T cell receptor (beta chain) appears in the sequencing data of a study of identical twins. The germline V gene has CDR1 DFQATT and CDR2 SNEGSKA (reference sequence). The CDR3 is 14 amino acids. The germline V and J ends were trimmed by 3 bases and 2 bases, with 14 bases remaining between them. This clonotype was counted only a few times. TCRdb called the 5' RACE reads again in MiXCR, with one record for every CDR3 protein. The profile shows 500,000 to 600,000 distinct CDR3 sequences, 20% to 25% of them singletons. A further study also used this sample, focusing on T cells expressing NK-cell markers.

The TCR comes from a woman younger than 35 in good health. The material sequenced was CD4+ T cells sorted from blood. The chain combines TRBV20-1 with TRBJ2-7; no definite D call. The DNA for the CDR3 is TGCAGTGCTAGTTTCCCCAGGCCACCCTACGAGCAGTACTTC. It encodes CSASFPRPPYEQYF.